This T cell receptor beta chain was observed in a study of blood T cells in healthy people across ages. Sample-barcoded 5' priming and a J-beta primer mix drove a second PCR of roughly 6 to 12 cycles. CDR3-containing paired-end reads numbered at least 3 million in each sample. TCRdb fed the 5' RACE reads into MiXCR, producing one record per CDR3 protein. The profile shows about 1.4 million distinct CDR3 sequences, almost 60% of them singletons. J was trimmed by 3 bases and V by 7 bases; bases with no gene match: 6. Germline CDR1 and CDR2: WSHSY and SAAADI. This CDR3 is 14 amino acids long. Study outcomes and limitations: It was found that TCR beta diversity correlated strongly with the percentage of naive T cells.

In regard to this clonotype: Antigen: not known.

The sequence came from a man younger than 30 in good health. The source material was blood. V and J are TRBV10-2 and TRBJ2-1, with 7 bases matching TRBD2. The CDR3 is CASNPGTNYNEQFF. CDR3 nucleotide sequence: TGCGCCAGCAACCCCGGGACTAACTACAATGAGCAGTTCTTC.